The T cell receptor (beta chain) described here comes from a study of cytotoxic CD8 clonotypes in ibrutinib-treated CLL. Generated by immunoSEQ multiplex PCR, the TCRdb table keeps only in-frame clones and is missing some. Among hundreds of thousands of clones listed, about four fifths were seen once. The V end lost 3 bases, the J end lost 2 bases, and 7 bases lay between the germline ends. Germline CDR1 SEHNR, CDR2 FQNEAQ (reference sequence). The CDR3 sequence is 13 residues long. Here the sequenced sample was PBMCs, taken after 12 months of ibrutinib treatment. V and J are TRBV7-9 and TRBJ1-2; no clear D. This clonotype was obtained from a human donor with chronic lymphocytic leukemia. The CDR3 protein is CASSFERNYGYTF. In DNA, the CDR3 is TGTGCCAGCAGCTTCGAGAGAAACTATGGCTACACCTTC.